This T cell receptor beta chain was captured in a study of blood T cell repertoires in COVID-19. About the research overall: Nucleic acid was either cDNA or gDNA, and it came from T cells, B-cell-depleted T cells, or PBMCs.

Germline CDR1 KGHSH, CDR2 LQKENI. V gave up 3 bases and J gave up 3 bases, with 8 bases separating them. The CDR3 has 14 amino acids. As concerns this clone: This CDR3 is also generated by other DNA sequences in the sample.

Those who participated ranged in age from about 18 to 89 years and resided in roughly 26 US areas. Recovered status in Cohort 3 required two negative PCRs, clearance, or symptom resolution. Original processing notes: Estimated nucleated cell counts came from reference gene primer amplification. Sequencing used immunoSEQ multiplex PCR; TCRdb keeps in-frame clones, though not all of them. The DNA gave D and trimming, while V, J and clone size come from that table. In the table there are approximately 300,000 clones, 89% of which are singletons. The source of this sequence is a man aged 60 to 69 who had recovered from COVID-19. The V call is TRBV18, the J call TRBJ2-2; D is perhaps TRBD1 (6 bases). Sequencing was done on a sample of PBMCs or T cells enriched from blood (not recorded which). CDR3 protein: CASSPRTDTGELFF. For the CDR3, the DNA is TGTGCCAGCTCACCCAGGACAGACACCGGGGAGCTGTTTTTT.